This TCR beta chain came from a study of regulatory T cells in long-lasting Graves disease. As to time point: newly diagnosed GD, antithyroid drugs for less than 3 months. RNA extracted from PBMCs served as the sequencing template. Libraries of TCR beta came from iRepertoire HTBI primers plus Arm-PCR of CDR3 regions. In TCRdb, the multiplex PCR reads were re-called with MiXCR into one record per CDR3 protein. This sample yields roughly 560,000 distinct CDR3 sequences, of which roughly 15% are seen a single time; approximately 25% belongs to the top ten. In germline, CDR1 is MGHRA, CDR2 YSYEKL. The CDR3 is 17 residues long. V shed 1 base and J shed 7 bases, with 22 bases lying between them. These sequences were also reported in another study, on T cells in Graves' hyperthyroidism and ophthalmopathy. That study reports: Calling Graves' hyperthyroidism stable meant ophthalmopathy did not progress within 18 months.

The chain carries TRBV4-1 and TRBJ1-2; a possible D gene is TRBD1 (6 bases). Specimen: peripheral blood mononuclear cells (PBMCs), collected at new diagnosis, from a patient treated with antithyroid drugs. This clonotype was obtained from a woman in her forties or fifties with Graves disease. CDR3 sequence: CASSQATAPWGAGGYTF. CDR3 coding DNA: TGCGCCAGCAGCCAAGCGACCGCCCCGTGGGGGGCGGGTGGCTACACCTTC.